This T cell receptor beta chain was recovered during a study of T-cell memory formation after mild COVID-19. Study-wide context: The study found TCR clusters largely donor specific. Overall study results and limits: Contracting clones from day 15 to 85 had balanced CD4/CD8; later expanders favoured CD4+.

On this clonotype itself: Its antigen is not identified.

MiXCR, run by TCRdb on the 5' RACE reads, gives a single entry per CDR3 protein. The repertoire holds 50,000 or so distinct CDR3 sequences, with 25% to 30% as singletons. Germline V lookup: CDR1 ENHRY, CDR2 SYGVKD. CDR3 size: 15 residues. Trimming cost V 0 bases and J 9 bases, with 15 bases left between them. The source material was PBMCs or a T cell subset sorted from them (not recorded which). The origin of this receptor is a man aged 18 to 35 who had mild COVID-19 (a few samples of this study predate the infection). Cell type and time point are not known. The rearrangement joins TRBV10-3 to TRBJ2-1, with a tentative D call TRBD2 (6 bases). In DNA form, the CDR3 reads TGTGCCATCAGTGAGTCGCTAGCGTCAGGACGTGAGCAGTTCTTC. Translation gives CAISESLASGREQFF.